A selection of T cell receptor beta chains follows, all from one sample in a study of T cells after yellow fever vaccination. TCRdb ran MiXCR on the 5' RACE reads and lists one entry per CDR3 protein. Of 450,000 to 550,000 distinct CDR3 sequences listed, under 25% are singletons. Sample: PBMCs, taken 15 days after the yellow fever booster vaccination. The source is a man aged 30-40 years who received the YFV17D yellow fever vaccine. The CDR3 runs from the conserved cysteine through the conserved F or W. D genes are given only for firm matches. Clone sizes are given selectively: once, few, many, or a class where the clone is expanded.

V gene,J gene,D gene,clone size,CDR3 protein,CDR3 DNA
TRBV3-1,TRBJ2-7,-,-,CASSPLSRGVYEQYF,TGTGCCAGCAGCCCCCTTTCTCGGGGAGTCTACGAGCAGTACTTC
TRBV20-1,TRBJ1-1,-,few,CSGTPGDTEAFF,TGCAGTGGCACCCCGGGAGACACTGAAGCTTTCTTT
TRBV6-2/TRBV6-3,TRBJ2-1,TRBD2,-,CASDTSGSISEQFF,TGTGCCAGTGATACTAGCGGGAGTATCAGTGAGCAGTTCTTC
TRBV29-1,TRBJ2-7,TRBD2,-,CSVGTSEFFEQYF,TGCAGCGTTGGGACTAGCGAGTTTTTTGAGCAGTACTTC
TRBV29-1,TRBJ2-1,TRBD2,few,CSATLTSGGPYNEQFF,TGCAGCGCCACCCTGACTAGCGGGGGACCCTACAATGAGCAGTTCTTC
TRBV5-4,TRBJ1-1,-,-,CASSLGGLWKNTEAFF,TGTGCCAGCAGCTTGGGAGGGTTGTGGAAGAACACTGAAGCTTTCTTT
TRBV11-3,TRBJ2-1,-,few,CASSRGPQGHWKNEQFF,TGTGCCAGCAGCCGGGGACCACAGGGCCATTGGAAGAATGAGCAGTTCTTC
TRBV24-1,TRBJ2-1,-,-,CATGVTDSYNEQFF,TGTGCCACCGGGGTGACGGACTCCTACAATGAGCAGTTCTTC
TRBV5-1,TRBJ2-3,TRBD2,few,CASRRTSGSDTQYF,TGCGCCAGCAGGAGGACTAGTGGTTCAGATACGCAGTATTTT
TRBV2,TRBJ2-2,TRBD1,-,CASIGQGRTGELFF,TGTGCCAGCATCGGACAGGGTCGGACCGGGGAGCTGTTTTTT
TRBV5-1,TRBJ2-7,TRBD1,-,CASSLKGTGIYEQYF,TGCGCCAGCAGCTTGAAGGGGACAGGGATCTACGAGCAGTACTTC
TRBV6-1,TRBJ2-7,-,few,CASSRDQKYEQYF,TGTGCCAGCAGCCGGGACCAAAAGTACGAGCAGTACTTC
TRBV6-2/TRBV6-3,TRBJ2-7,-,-,CAGSSPHRPEGEQYF,TGTGCCGGCAGTTCCCCTCACAGGCCCGAGGGCGAGCAGTACTTC
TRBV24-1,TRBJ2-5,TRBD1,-,CATSDPTGSGETQYF,TGTGCCACCAGTGATCCGACAGGGTCAGGCGAGACCCAGTACTTC
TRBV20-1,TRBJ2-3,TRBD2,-,CSATSRGAGTDTQYF,TGCAGTGCCACGTCGCGGGGGGCCGGCACAGATACGCAGTATTTT
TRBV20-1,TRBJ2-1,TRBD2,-,CSARDDLRGGEYNEQFF,TGCAGTGCTAGAGATGATCTTCGGGGGGGGGAGTACAATGAGCAGTTCTTC
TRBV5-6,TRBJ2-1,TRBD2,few,CASSLEILADSGNEQFF,TGTGCCAGCAGCTTGGAAATTCTAGCGGACTCGGGCAATGAGCAGTTCTTC
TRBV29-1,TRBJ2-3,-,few,CSVLSSNTQYF,TGCAGCGTGCTTTCTAGCAATACGCAGTATTTT
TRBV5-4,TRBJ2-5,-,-,CASSSTGQMQETQYF,TGTGCCAGCAGCTCGACCGGACAGATGCAAGAGACCCAGTACTTC
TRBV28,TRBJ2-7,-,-,CASSPPGGLGYEQYF,TGTGCCAGCAGTCCCCCCGGAGGGCTCGGATACGAGCAGTACTTC
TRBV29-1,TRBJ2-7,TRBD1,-,CSVESGTGVLEQYF,TGCAGCGTTGAGAGCGGGACAGGGGTTTTGGAGCAGTACTTC
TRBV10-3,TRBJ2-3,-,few,CAISETTSTDTQYF,TGTGCCATCAGTGAGACTACTAGCACAGATACGCAGTATTTT
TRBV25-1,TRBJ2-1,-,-,CASRRGGASYYNEQFF,TGTGCCAGCCGGAGGGGGGGCGCATCTTATTACAATGAGCAGTTCTTC
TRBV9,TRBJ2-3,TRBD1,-,CASGQTGGTDTQYF,TGTGCCAGCGGACAGACAGGGGGCACAGATACGCAGTATTTT
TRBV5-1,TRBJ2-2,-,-,CASRRTEPTGELFF,TGCGCCAGCAGACGGACGGAGCCCACCGGGGAGCTGTTTTTT
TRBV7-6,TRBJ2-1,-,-,CASSFRALGDEQFF,TGTGCCAGCAGCTTCCGGGCCTTAGGCGATGAGCAGTTCTTC